This is a list of T cell receptor beta chains from one sample in a study of radiotherapy plus CTLA-4 blockade in lung cancer. The repertoire was sequenced with immunoSEQ multiplex PCR; TCRdb's copy has only in-frame clones and lacks some. The repertoire holds approximately 80,000 clones, with under 85% as singletons. Source: peripheral blood, taken from a patient treated with radiotherapy plus ipilimumab. These receptors originate from a human donor with non-small cell lung cancer who had stable disease on radiotherapy plus ipilimumab. Both conserved end residues are part of each CDR3. The D gene is left open where the match is weak. Only part of the rows carry a size: once, few, many, or a class if the clone is expanded.

j_gene	v_gene	len	abundance	d_gene	CDR3aa	CDR3nt
TRBJ2-5	TRBV4-1	17	-	TRBD2	CASSRESSGGSQETQYF	TGCGCCAGCAGCCGAGAATCGAGCGGGGGTAGCCAAGAGACCCAGTACTTC
TRBJ2-5	TRBV5-1	18	-	TRBD2	CASSLGTTLSLLQETQYF	TGCGCCAGCAGCTTAGGGACTACCCTATCCCTCCTACAAGAGACCCAGTACTTC
TRBJ1-1	TRBV9	15	-	-	CASSVNGGRGTEAFF	TGTGCCAGCAGCGTCAACGGGGGAAGGGGCACTGAAGCTTTCTTT
TRBJ2-7	TRBV6-1	14	-	-	CASSRGRVSTEQYF	TGTGCCAGCAGTAGGGGACGAGTTTCTACCGAGCAGTACTTC
TRBJ2-1	TRBV5-1	15	-	-	CASSLRANSYNEQFF	TGCGCCAGCAGCTTGAGGGCTAACTCCTACAATGAGCAGTTCTTC
TRBJ2-5	TRBV2	15	-	-	CASSALTGPAETQYF	TGTGCCAGCAGTGCGCTTACGGGGCCCGCGGAGACCCAGTACTTC
TRBJ2-5	TRBV6-1	15	-	TRBD1	CASSEAGTGIGEQYF	TGTGCCAGCAGTGAAGCCGGGACAGGGATAGGGGAGCAGTACTTC
TRBJ1-2	TRBV28	14	-	-	CASSLPRTNYGYTF	TGTGCCAGCAGTCTACCTCGGACTAACTATGGCTACACCTTC
TRBJ1-6	TRBV30	12	-	-	CAFGTDNSPLHF	TGTGCCTTCGGGACGGACAATTCACCCCTCCACTTT
TRBJ1-3	TRBV30	16	few	-	CAWIKRGAGSGNTIYF	TGTGCCTGGATTAAGAGGGGGGCGGGCTCTGGAAACACCATATATTTT
TRBJ2-7	TRBV19	13	-	TRBD2	CASSSGSYYEQYF	TGTGCCAGTAGTAGCGGGAGTTACTACGAGCAGTACTTC
TRBJ2-1	TRBV18	13	-	-	CASSPVQGYEQFF	TGTGCCAGCTCACCAGTCCAGGGCTATGAGCAGTTCTTC
TRBJ1-2	TRBV10-2	15	-	-	CASSEEKGVLYGYTF	TGCGCCAGCAGTGAAGAGAAGGGCGTCTTGTATGGCTACACCTTC
TRBJ1-3	TRBV5-5	16	-	-	CASSLYGQSSGNTIYF	TGTGCCAGCAGCTTGTATGGCCAGAGCTCTGGAAACACCATATATTTT
TRBJ2-1	TRBV4-2	16	-	TRBD2	CASSPGGTTLYNEQFF	TGTGCCAGCAGCCCCGGGGGGACTACCCTCTACAATGAGCAGTTCTTC
TRBJ1-2	TRBV18	14	-	TRBD1	CASSPLGTGAGYTF	TGTGCCAGCTCACCACTCGGGACAGGGGCCGGCTACACCTTC
TRBJ2-1	TRBV19	15	-	TRBD2	CASTIEASGKQEQFF	TGTGCCAGTACCATTGAGGCTAGCGGGAAGCAGGAGCAGTTCTTC
TRBJ1-4	TRBV11-2	14	-	TRBD1	CASSSGQGIEKLFF	TGTGCCAGCAGCTCGGGACAGGGGATAGAAAAACTGTTTTTT
TRBJ2-2	TRBV5-4	15	-	-	CASSSGSGNTGELFF	TGTGCCAGCAGCTCCGGGTCAGGGAACACCGGGGAGCTGTTTTTT
TRBJ2-1	TRBV11-2	17	once	-	CASSLGRGDRSYNEQFF	TGTGCCAGCAGCTTGGGGAGGGGGGACAGATCCTACAATGAGCAGTTCTTC
TRBJ2-7	TRBV6-1	13	-	TRBD1	CASSDNRGEEQYF	TGTGCCAGCAGTGACAACAGGGGAGAGGAGCAGTACTTC
TRBJ2-2	TRBV6-1	15	-	TRBD2	CASSDLVAGTGELFF	TGTGCCAGCAGTGATTTGGTAGCGGGCACCGGGGAGCTGTTTTTT
TRBJ2-7	TRBV7-8	9	-	-	CASGYEQYF	TGTGCCAGCGGCTACGAGCAGTACTTC
TRBJ1-1	TRBV6-1	13	once	TRBD1	CASSVGTGYEAFF	TGTGCCAGCAGTGTAGGGACAGGCTATGAAGCTTTCTTT
TRBJ1-1	TRBV7-9	14	-	TRBD1	CASSPRTGDTEAFF	TGTGCCAGCAGCCCTAGGACAGGGGACACTGAAGCTTTCTTT
TRBJ2-7	TRBV4-2	16	-	-	CASGQGGSGLSYEQYF	TGTGCCAGCGGCCAGGGCGGGTCTGGGCTATCCTACGAGCAGTACTTC
TRBJ2-5	TRBV5-1	16	once	-	CASVPGRSPYQETQYF	TGCGCCAGCGTCCCGGGGCGGAGCCCTTACCAAGAGACCCAGTACTTC
TRBJ2-2	TRBV7-3	14	-	TRBD2	CASSSGLATGELFF	TGTGCCAGCAGCTCCGGACTAGCGACCGGGGAGCTGTTTTTT
TRBJ1-2	TRBV10-3	13	-	-	CAISETITGGYTF	TGTGCCATCAGTGAGACAATTACAGGTGGCTACACCTTC
TRBJ1-1	TRBV18	14	-	-	CASSPLRSGPEAFF	TGTGCCAGCTCACCCTTAAGGAGTGGCCCTGAAGCTTTCTTT
TRBJ2-5	TRBV27	13	-	-	CASSLEKGGTQYF	TGTGCCAGCAGTTTGGAAAAGGGGGGGACCCAGTACTTC
TRBJ1-1	TRBV29-1	14	-	-	CSVSGGVGSAEAFF	TGCAGCGTGTCCGGAGGGGTTGGATCAGCTGAAGCTTTCTTT
TRBJ2-5	TRBV11-2	15	-	-	CASSRTAGFRETQYF	TGTGCCAGCAGCCGAACCGCAGGGTTTCGAGAGACCCAGTACTTC
TRBJ2-5	TRBV7-2	14	few	TRBD1	CASSSTGERETQYF	TGTGCCAGCAGCTCGACAGGGGAGAGAGAGACCCAGTACTTC
TRBJ1-1	TRBV10-3	14	-	TRBD1	CAISAGQANTEAFF	TGTGCCATCAGTGCCGGACAGGCGAACACTGAAGCTTTCTTT
TRBJ1-5	TRBV5-5	16	-	TRBD1	CASSSEGGRGNQPQHF	TGTGCCAGCAGCTCTGAAGGGGGCAGGGGCAATCAGCCCCAGCATTTT
TRBJ2-3	TRBV19	15	-	TRBD1	CASLHGTGNTDTQYF	TGTGCCAGTCTACATGGGACAGGGAATACAGATACGCAGTATTTT
TRBJ2-3	TRBV6-4	16	-	TRBD2	CASSDSSGGGTDTQYF	TGTGCCAGCAGTGACTCTAGCGGGGGGGGCACAGATACGCAGTATTTT
TRBJ2-7	TRBV30	13	-	-	CAWEKIGLGEQYF	TGTGCCTGGGAGAAAATTGGGTTGGGCGAGCAGTACTTC
TRBJ2-4	TRBV11-2	18	-	TRBD1	CASSLDGIQGAAKNIQYF	TGTGCCAGCAGCTTAGATGGGATTCAGGGGGCAGCCAAAAACATTCAGTACTTC
TRBJ2-7	TRBV30	12	-	-	CAWSGHRREQYF	TGTGCCTGGAGCGGACACCGGCGCGAGCAGTACTTC
TRBJ1-1	TRBV5-6	14	-	TRBD1	CASSGRTGTTEAFF	TGTGCCAGCAGCGGAAGGACAGGGACCACTGAAGCTTTCTTT
TRBJ1-2	TRBV18	11	-	-	CASSDMGGYTF	TGTGCCAGCTCGGATATGGGGGGCTACACCTTC
TRBJ2-7	TRBV11-1	14	few	-	CASSLKGSDYEQYF	TGTGCCAGCAGCTTGAAAGGTAGCGACTACGAGCAGTACTTC
TRBJ1-2	TRBV9	14	-	-	CASSELGSRRGYTF	TGTGCCAGCTCCGAATTGGGGAGCCGCCGGGGCTACACCTTC
TRBJ2-7	TRBV19	16	-	TRBD1	CASSSQFRDREYEQYF	TGTGCCAGTAGTAGCCAGTTTCGGGACAGGGAATACGAGCAGTACTTC
TRBJ1-3	TRBV25-1	16	-	-	CASSDGRDRGGNTIYF	TGTGCCAGCAGTGACGGCCGGGACCGCGGAGGAAACACCATATATTTT
TRBJ1-1	TRBV7-3	13	-	-	CASSSVGREKAFF	TGTGCCAGCAGCTCCGTGGGCAGAGAAAAAGCTTTCTTT
TRBJ2-2	TRBV12-5	13	-	-	CASGPPNTGELFF	TGTGCTAGTGGTCCCCCGAACACCGGGGAGCTGTTTTTT
TRBJ2-3	TRBV5-4	16	-	TRBD2	CASSTGLAGNTDTQYF	TGTGCCAGCAGCACCGGACTAGCGGGTAACACAGATACGCAGTATTTT
TRBJ1-2	TRBV9	15	once	TRBD1	CASSVGTGADYGYTF	TGTGCCAGCAGCGTAGGGACAGGGGCGGACTATGGCTACACCTTC
TRBJ1-2	TRBV28	14	-	-	CASSPGVSLFGYTF	TGTGCCAGCAGTCCAGGAGTGAGTCTATTCGGCTACACCTTC
TRBJ1-6	TRBV6-5	16	-	-	CASSYRPRAMDSPLHF	TGTGCCAGCAGTTACAGACCCCGAGCCATGGATTCACCCCTCCACTTT
TRBJ2-1	TRBV12-2	20	-	-	CASRLAETSGRVLRKYEQFF	TGTGCAAGTCGCTTAGCGGAGACTAGCGGGAGGGTGCTTCGGAAGTATGAGCAGTTCTTC
TRBJ1-2	TRBV23-1	12	-	-	CASSQSRFGYTF	TGCGCCAGCAGTCAATCGAGGTTTGGCTACACCTTC
TRBJ2-2	TRBV4-1	19	-	TRBD2	CASSQDRRTSGRGGRELFF	TGCGCCAGCAGCCAAGATAGAAGGACTAGCGGGAGAGGTGGCCGGGAGCTGTTTTTT
TRBJ2-7	TRBV28	15	-	TRBD1	CASRGDRGGSYEQYF	TGTGCCAGCAGGGGGGACAGGGGGGGATCCTACGAGCAGTACTTC
TRBJ2-3	TRBV6-1	16	-	TRBD2	CASSAVAGAHTDTQYF	TGTGCCAGCAGTGCAGTAGCGGGGGCCCACACAGATACGCAGTATTTT
TRBJ2-1	TRBV10-1	16	-	TRBD2	CASSRSGSRTGNEQFF	TGCGCCAGCAGTAGGAGCGGGAGCCGAACAGGGAATGAGCAGTTCTTC